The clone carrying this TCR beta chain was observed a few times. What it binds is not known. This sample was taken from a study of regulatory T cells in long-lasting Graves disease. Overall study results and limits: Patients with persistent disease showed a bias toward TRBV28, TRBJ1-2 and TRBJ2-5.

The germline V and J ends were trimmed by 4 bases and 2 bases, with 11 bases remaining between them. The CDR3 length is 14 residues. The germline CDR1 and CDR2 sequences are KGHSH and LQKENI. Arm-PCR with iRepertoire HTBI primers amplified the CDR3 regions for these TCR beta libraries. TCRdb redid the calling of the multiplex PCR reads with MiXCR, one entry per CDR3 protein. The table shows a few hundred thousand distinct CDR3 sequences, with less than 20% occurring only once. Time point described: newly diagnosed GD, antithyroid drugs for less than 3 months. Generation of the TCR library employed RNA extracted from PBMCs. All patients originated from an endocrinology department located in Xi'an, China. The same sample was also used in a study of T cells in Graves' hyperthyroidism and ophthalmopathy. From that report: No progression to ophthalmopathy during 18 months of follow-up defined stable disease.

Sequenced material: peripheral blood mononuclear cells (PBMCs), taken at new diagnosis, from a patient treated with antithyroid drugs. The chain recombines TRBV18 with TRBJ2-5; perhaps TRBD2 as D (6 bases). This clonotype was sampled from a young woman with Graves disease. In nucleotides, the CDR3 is TGTGCCAGCTCACACCTAGCGAGACAAGAGACCCAGTACTTC. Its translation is CASSHLARQETQYF.